Listed below are T cell receptor beta chains from one sample, sequenced in a study of blood T cell repertoires in COVID-19. Clones were read by immunoSEQ multiplex PCR, and TCRdb kept only the in-frame ones, dropping some. Here the sample spans about 140,000 clones, about nine tenths being singletons. Sequencing input: peripheral blood. The origin of the receptors is a woman older than 75 with acute or convalescent COVID-19. Both conserved end residues are part of each CDR3. The order of the fields is D gene, clone size, J gene, V gene, CDR3 protein, CDR3 DNA. D genes are given only for firm matches. Expanded clones are given a class, and other clones once, few, many or no size at all.

d_call: -; clone_size: -; j_call: TRBJ1-2; v_call: TRBV19; cdr3_aa: CASSIYPGHTNYGYTF; cdr3_nt: TGTGCCAGTAGTATTTATCCCGGACATACTAACTATGGCTACACCTTC
d_call: -; clone_size: -; j_call: TRBJ1-2; v_call: TRBV6-1; cdr3_aa: CASSEPDRPFYGYTF; cdr3_nt: TGTGCCAGCAGTGAACCGGACAGACCATTCTATGGCTACACCTTC
d_call: -; clone_size: -; j_call: TRBJ1-1; v_call: TRBV3-1/TRBV3-2; cdr3_aa: CASSEYRDPGTEAFF; cdr3_nt: TGTGCCAGCAGCGAATACAGGGACCCCGGGACTGAAGCTTTCTTT
d_call: -; clone_size: -; j_call: TRBJ1-1; v_call: TRBV7-2; cdr3_aa: CASSLGWGVSNTEAFF; cdr3_nt: TGTGCCAGCAGCTTAGGATGGGGGGTTTCAAACACTGAAGCTTTCTTT
d_call: TRBD2; clone_size: -; j_call: TRBJ2-7; v_call: TRBV6-5; cdr3_aa: CASTVAGGNYEQYF; cdr3_nt: TGTGCCAGCACCGTAGCGGGGGGTAACTACGAGCAGTACTTC
d_call: -; clone_size: once; j_call: TRBJ1-1; v_call: TRBV5-6; cdr3_aa: CASSPGWATEAFF; cdr3_nt: TGTGCCAGCAGTCCGGGGTGGGCCACTGAAGCTTTCTTT
d_call: -; clone_size: -; j_call: TRBJ1-6; v_call: TRBV27; cdr3_aa: CASSFTGDDSPLHF; cdr3_nt: TGTGCCAGCAGTTTTACGGGGGATGATTCACCCCTCCACTTT
d_call: -; clone_size: -; j_call: TRBJ1-5; v_call: TRBV18; cdr3_aa: CASSLQGRSNQPQHF; cdr3_nt: TGTGCCAGCTCACTACAGGGAAGGAGCAATCAGCCCCAGCATTTT
d_call: -; clone_size: -; j_call: TRBJ1-3; v_call: TRBV18; cdr3_aa: CASFTGLGGNTIYF; cdr3_nt: TGTGCCAGCTTTACAGGGCTTGGAGGAAACACCATATATTTT
d_call: -; clone_size: -; j_call: TRBJ2-7; v_call: TRBV6-5; cdr3_aa: CASSYAYEQYF; cdr3_nt: TGTGCCAGCAGTTACGCGTACGAGCAGTACTTC
d_call: -; clone_size: -; j_call: TRBJ2-5; v_call: TRBV6-2/TRBV6-3; cdr3_aa: CASSRQRETQYF; cdr3_nt: TGTGCCAGCAGCCGTCAGCGAGAGACCCAGTACTTC
d_call: TRBD1; clone_size: -; j_call: TRBJ1-1; v_call: TRBV19; cdr3_aa: CASSARIGTVMNTEAFF; cdr3_nt: TGTGCCAGTAGTGCGAGAATCGGGACAGTTATGAACACTGAAGCTTTCTTT
d_call: TRBD1; clone_size: -; j_call: TRBJ1-3; v_call: TRBV3-1/TRBV3-2; cdr3_aa: CASSSTGAASGNTIYF; cdr3_nt: TGTGCCAGCAGCTCGACAGGGGCCGCCTCTGGAAACACCATATATTTT
d_call: -; clone_size: -; j_call: TRBJ1-1; v_call: TRBV18; cdr3_aa: CASSPKDSLNTEAFF; cdr3_nt: TGTGCCAGCTCACCAAAAGACAGCCTAAACACTGAAGCTTTCTTT
d_call: -; clone_size: -; j_call: TRBJ1-5; v_call: TRBV6-2/TRBV6-3; cdr3_aa: CASSYFSGDQPQHF; cdr3_nt: TGTGCCAGCAGTTACTTTTCGGGTGATCAGCCCCAGCATTTT
d_call: TRBD1; clone_size: few; j_call: TRBJ1-4; v_call: TRBV19; cdr3_aa: CASSLQGRSEKLFF; cdr3_nt: TGTGCCAGTAGCTTACAGGGGAGGAGTGAAAAACTGTTTTTT
d_call: -; clone_size: -; j_call: TRBJ2-3; v_call: TRBV11-2; cdr3_aa: CASSLREGALGKGTQYF; cdr3_nt: TGTGCCAGCAGCTTACGGGAGGGGGCGCTTGGTAAAGGTACGCAGTATTTT
d_call: -; clone_size: few; j_call: TRBJ1-1; v_call: TRBV19; cdr3_aa: CASSPRARDTEAFF; cdr3_nt: TGTGCCAGTAGCCCCCGTGCGCGTGACACTGAAGCTTTCTTT
d_call: -; clone_size: -; j_call: TRBJ2-6; v_call: TRBV7-3; cdr3_aa: CASSLTAGVGANVLTF; cdr3_nt: TGTGCCAGCAGCTTAACGGCAGGGGTCGGGGCCAACGTCCTGACTTTC
d_call: TRBD2; clone_size: -; j_call: TRBJ2-1; v_call: TRBV5-1; cdr3_aa: CASSTSGGLYNEQFF; cdr3_nt: TGCGCCAGCAGCACCTCGGGGGGGCTATACAATGAGCAGTTCTTC
d_call: -; clone_size: -; j_call: TRBJ1-1; v_call: TRBV3-1/TRBV3-2; cdr3_aa: CASSRLMNTEAFF; cdr3_nt: TGTGCCAGCAGCCGTCTTATGAACACTGAAGCTTTCTTT
d_call: TRBD1; clone_size: -; j_call: TRBJ1-1; v_call: TRBV7-9; cdr3_aa: CASSLRQGALTTEAFF; cdr3_nt: TGTGCCAGCAGCTTACGACAGGGAGCTCTTACCACTGAAGCTTTCTTT
d_call: -; clone_size: -; j_call: TRBJ2-5; v_call: TRBV29-1; cdr3_aa: CSVEPSGLQTQYF; cdr3_nt: TGCAGCGTTGAACCCTCGGGGTTGCAGACCCAGTACTTC
d_call: -; clone_size: -; j_call: TRBJ1-4; v_call: TRBV4-2; cdr3_aa: CASSQSGRVFEKLFF; cdr3_nt: TGTGCCAGCAGCCAATCGGGGAGGGTTTTCGAAAAACTGTTTTTT
d_call: -; clone_size: -; j_call: TRBJ1-2; v_call: TRBV3-1/TRBV3-2; cdr3_aa: CASSPTGNYGYTF; cdr3_nt: TGTGCCAGCAGCCCTACGGGGAACTATGGCTACACCTTC
d_call: -; clone_size: -; j_call: TRBJ2-7; v_call: TRBV6-5; cdr3_aa: CASSYGLGVYEQYF; cdr3_nt: TGTGCCAGCAGTTACGGGTTAGGGGTCTACGAGCAGTACTTC
d_call: -; clone_size: -; j_call: TRBJ1-4; v_call: TRBV29-1; cdr3_aa: CSATGSGNEKLFF; cdr3_nt: TGCAGCGCCACAGGGTCGGGAAATGAAAAACTGTTTTTT
d_call: -; clone_size: once; j_call: TRBJ1-2; v_call: TRBV29-1; cdr3_aa: CSVASGYAGTNYGYTF; cdr3_nt: TGCAGCGTTGCCTCCGGATACGCGGGGACTAACTATGGCTACACCTTC
d_call: TRBD1; clone_size: -; j_call: TRBJ2-7; v_call: TRBV5-1; cdr3_aa: CASSSGQVITLSSYEQYF; cdr3_nt: TGCGCCAGCAGCTCGGGACAGGTGATCACTTTAAGCTCCTACGAGCAGTACTTC
d_call: TRBD1; clone_size: -; j_call: TRBJ1-2; v_call: TRBV6-2/TRBV6-3; cdr3_aa: CASSYTGTGDYGYTF; cdr3_nt: TGTGCCAGCAGTTACACCGGGACAGGGGACTATGGCTACACCTTC
d_call: -; clone_size: -; j_call: TRBJ2-1; v_call: TRBV4-3; cdr3_aa: CASSQEWHYNEQFF; cdr3_nt: TGCGCCAGCAGCCAAGAATGGCACTACAATGAGCAGTTCTTC
d_call: -; clone_size: -; j_call: TRBJ1-4; v_call: TRBV6-6; cdr3_aa: CASSLDRLNEKLFF; cdr3_nt: TGTGCCAGCAGCCTAGACAGGTTGAATGAAAAACTGTTTTTT
d_call: -; clone_size: -; j_call: TRBJ1-1; v_call: TRBV7-8; cdr3_aa: CASSLFTGNTEAFF; cdr3_nt: TGTGCCAGCAGCTTATTTACGGGGAACACTGAAGCTTTCTTT
d_call: TRBD1; clone_size: -; j_call: TRBJ2-5; v_call: TRBV10-3; cdr3_aa: CAISDQTGGAEGVGETQYF; cdr3_nt: TGTGCCATCAGTGATCAGACAGGGGGCGCTGAGGGGGTGGGAGAGACCCAGTACTTC
d_call: TRBD1; clone_size: -; j_call: TRBJ1-5; v_call: TRBV5-1; cdr3_aa: CASSLGQGDQPQHF; cdr3_nt: TGCGCCAGCAGCTTGGGGCAGGGGGATCAGCCCCAGCATTTT
d_call: -; clone_size: -; j_call: TRBJ2-1; v_call: TRBV5-3; cdr3_aa: CARSPLNSGSYNEQFF; cdr3_nt: TGTGCCAGAAGCCCGCTTAACTCAGGGTCCTACAATGAGCAGTTCTTC
d_call: TRBD1; clone_size: -; j_call: TRBJ1-2; v_call: TRBV19; cdr3_aa: CASSIRQGVDGYTF; cdr3_nt: TGTGCCAGTAGTATACGTCAGGGGGTTGACGGCTACACCTTC
d_call: -; clone_size: -; j_call: TRBJ1-5; v_call: TRBV12-3/TRBV12-4; cdr3_aa: CASSYRDNQPQHF; cdr3_nt: TGTGCCAGCAGTTATCGGGATAATCAGCCCCAGCATTTT
d_call: -; clone_size: once; j_call: TRBJ2-3; v_call: TRBV5-8; cdr3_aa: CASSLWGDGTDTQYF; cdr3_nt: TGTGCCAGCAGCTTGTGGGGAGACGGCACAGATACGCAGTATTTT
d_call: -; clone_size: -; j_call: TRBJ1-6; v_call: TRBV4-1; cdr3_aa: CASSRAGIPLHF; cdr3_nt: TGCGCCAGCAGCCGGGCAGGGATACCCCTCCACTTT
d_call: -; clone_size: -; j_call: TRBJ1-3; v_call: TRBV15; cdr3_aa: CATSTTGPPTIYF; cdr3_nt: TGTGCCACCAGCACCACAGGGCCTCCTACCATATATTTT
d_call: TRBD1; clone_size: once; j_call: TRBJ2-3; v_call: TRBV5-1; cdr3_aa: CASSLAGQGVTDTQYF; cdr3_nt: TGCGCCAGCAGCTTGGCGGGACAGGGGGTAACAGATACGCAGTATTTT
d_call: TRBD1; clone_size: -; j_call: TRBJ1-2; v_call: TRBV18; cdr3_aa: CASSAGTDYGYTF; cdr3_nt: TGTGCCAGCTCGGCCGGGACAGACTATGGCTACACCTTC
d_call: -; clone_size: once; j_call: TRBJ1-1; v_call: TRBV7-2; cdr3_aa: CASSLVRMNTEAFF; cdr3_nt: TGTGCCAGCAGCTTAGTCAGGATGAACACTGAAGCTTTCTTT
d_call: -; clone_size: -; j_call: TRBJ1-5; v_call: TRBV9; cdr3_aa: CASSVGARKDSNQPQHF; cdr3_nt: TGTGCCAGCAGCGTAGGGGCTCGGAAGGATAGCAATCAGCCCCAGCATTTT
d_call: TRBD2; clone_size: -; j_call: TRBJ2-3; v_call: TRBV2; cdr3_aa: CASMGGVGDTQYF; cdr3_nt: TGTGCCAGCATGGGGGGGGTAGGAGATACGCAGTATTTT
d_call: -; clone_size: -; j_call: TRBJ1-4; v_call: TRBV18; cdr3_aa: CASSPIREEKLFF; cdr3_nt: TGTGCCAGCTCACCAATCAGGGAAGAAAAACTGTTTTTT
d_call: -; clone_size: -; j_call: TRBJ1-2; v_call: TRBV5-8; cdr3_aa: CASSLEGGDRPNYGYTF; cdr3_nt: TGTGCCAGCAGCTTGGAAGGGGGAGACCGACCTAACTATGGCTACACCTTC
d_call: -; clone_size: -; j_call: TRBJ1-3; v_call: TRBV6-5; cdr3_aa: CASRLTGASGNTIYF; cdr3_nt: TGTGCCAGCAGATTGACAGGAGCCTCTGGAAACACCATATATTTT
d_call: TRBD1; clone_size: -; j_call: TRBJ1-1; v_call: TRBV6-5; cdr3_aa: CASSLDRVRFTEAFF; cdr3_nt: TGTGCCAGCAGCCTCGACAGGGTAAGATTCACTGAAGCTTTCTTT
d_call: TRBD1; clone_size: -; j_call: TRBJ1-1; v_call: TRBV18; cdr3_aa: CASSPKKQGATMNTEAFF; cdr3_nt: TGTGCCAGCTCCCCTAAAAAACAGGGGGCGACGATGAACACTGAAGCTTTCTTT